This T cell receptor beta chain was retrieved from a study of blood T cells in healthy people across ages. J was trimmed by 3 bases and V by 1 base; bases with no gene match: 7. Germline V CDR1 and CDR2: SGHTA, FQGNSA. The CDR3 length is 16 residues. A sample-barcoded 5' primer and a J-beta primer mix were used in a second PCR of roughly 6 to 11 cycles. One entry per CDR3 protein results from TCRdb running MiXCR on the 5' RACE reads. The sample shows 600,000 to 1,000,000 distinct CDR3 sequences, about three fifths of them seen only once. The chain combines TRBV7-2 with TRBJ2-3, with 7 bases fitting TRBD2. The specimen was blood. The clonotype comes from a man between 25 and 39 years old in good health. The CDR3 sequence is CASSLELAGGTDTQYF. The CDR3 nucleotides read TGTGCCAGCAGCTTAGAGTTAGCGGGTGGTACAGATACGCAGTATTTT.